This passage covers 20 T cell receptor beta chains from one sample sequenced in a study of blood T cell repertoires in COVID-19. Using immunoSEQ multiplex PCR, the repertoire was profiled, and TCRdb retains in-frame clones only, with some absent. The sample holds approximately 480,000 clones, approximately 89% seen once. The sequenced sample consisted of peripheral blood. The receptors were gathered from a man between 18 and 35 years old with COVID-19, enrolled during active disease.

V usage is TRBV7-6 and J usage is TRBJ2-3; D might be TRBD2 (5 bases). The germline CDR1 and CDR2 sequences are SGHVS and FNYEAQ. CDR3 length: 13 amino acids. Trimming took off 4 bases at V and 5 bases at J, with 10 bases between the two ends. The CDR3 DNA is TGTGCCAGCAGCTCTTACAGCGGAGATACGCAGTATTTT. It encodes CASSSYSGDTQYF.

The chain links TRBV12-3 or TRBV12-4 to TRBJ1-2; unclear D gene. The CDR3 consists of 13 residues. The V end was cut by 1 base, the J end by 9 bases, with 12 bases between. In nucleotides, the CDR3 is TGTGCCAGCAGTTTAGATTGGCGGGTGAGCTACACCTTC. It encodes CASSLDWRVSYTF.

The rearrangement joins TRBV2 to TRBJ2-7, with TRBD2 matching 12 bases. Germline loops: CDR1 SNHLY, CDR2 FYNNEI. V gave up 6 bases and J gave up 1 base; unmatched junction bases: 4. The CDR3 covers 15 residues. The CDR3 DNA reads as TGTGCCAGCAGCCCACTAGCGGGAGGTTCCTACGAGCAGTACTTC. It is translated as CASSPLAGGSYEQYF.

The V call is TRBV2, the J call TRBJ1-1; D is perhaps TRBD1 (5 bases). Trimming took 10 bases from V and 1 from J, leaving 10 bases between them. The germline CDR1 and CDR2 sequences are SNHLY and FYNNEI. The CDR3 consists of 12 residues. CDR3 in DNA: TGTGCCAACGGAGGGGCGAACACTGAAGCTTTCTTT. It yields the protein CANGGANTEAFF. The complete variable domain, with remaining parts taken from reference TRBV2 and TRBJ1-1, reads EPEVTQTPSHQVTQMGQEVILRCVPISNHLYFYWYRQILGQKVEFLVSFYNNEISEKSEIFDDQFSVERPDGSNFTLKIRSTKLEDSAMYFCANGGANTEAFFGQGTRLTVV.

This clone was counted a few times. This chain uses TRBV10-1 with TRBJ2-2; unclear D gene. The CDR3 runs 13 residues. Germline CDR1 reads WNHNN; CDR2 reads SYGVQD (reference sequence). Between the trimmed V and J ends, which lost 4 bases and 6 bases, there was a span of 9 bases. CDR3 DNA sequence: TGCGCCAGCAGTGGGGCATCCTCCGGGGAGCTGTTTTTT. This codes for CASSGASSGELFF.

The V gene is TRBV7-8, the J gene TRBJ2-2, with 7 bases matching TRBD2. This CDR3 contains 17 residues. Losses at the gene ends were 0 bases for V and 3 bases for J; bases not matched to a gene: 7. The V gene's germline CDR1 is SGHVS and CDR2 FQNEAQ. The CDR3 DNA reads TGTGCCAGCAGCTTAGCGCTAGAGGGGAGGGACACCGGGGAGCTGTTTTTT. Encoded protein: CASSLALEGRDTGELFF. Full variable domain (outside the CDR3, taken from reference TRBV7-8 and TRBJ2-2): GAGVSQSPRYKVAKRGQDVALRCDPISGHVSLFWYQQALGQGPEFLTYFQNEAQLDKSGLPSDRFFAERPEGSVSTLKIQRTQQEDSAVYLCASSLALEGRDTGELFFGEGSRLTVL.

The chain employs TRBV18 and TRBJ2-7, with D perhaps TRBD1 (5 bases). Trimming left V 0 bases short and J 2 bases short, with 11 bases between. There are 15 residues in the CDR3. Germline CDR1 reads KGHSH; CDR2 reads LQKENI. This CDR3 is CASSPPQGSTYEQYF. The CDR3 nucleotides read TGTGCCAGCTCACCACCGCAGGGTTCGACCTACGAGCAGTACTTC.

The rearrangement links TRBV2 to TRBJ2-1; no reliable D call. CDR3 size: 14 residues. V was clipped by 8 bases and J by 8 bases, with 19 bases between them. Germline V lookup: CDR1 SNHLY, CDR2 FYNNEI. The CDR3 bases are TGTGCCAGCCAGTACCTAGTTGCATCGGATGAGCAGTTCTTC. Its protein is CASQYLVASDEQFF.

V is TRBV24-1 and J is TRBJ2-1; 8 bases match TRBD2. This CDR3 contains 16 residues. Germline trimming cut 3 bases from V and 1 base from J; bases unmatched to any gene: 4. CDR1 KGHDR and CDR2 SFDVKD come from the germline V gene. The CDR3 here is CATSDPSGPSYNEQFF. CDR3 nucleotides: TGTGCCACCAGTGATCCTAGCGGGCCGTCCTACAATGAGCAGTTCTTC.

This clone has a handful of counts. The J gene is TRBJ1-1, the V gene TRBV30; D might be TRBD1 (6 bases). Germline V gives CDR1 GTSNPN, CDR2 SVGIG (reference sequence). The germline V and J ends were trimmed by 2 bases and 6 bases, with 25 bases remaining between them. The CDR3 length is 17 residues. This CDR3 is CAWSPILGSGGDPEAFF. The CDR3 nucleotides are TGTGCCTGGAGTCCTATATTGGGGAGCGGGGGCGACCCTGAAGCTTTCTTT. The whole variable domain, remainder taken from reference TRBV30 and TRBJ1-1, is SQTIHQWPATLVQPVGSPLSLECTVEGTSNPNLYWYRQAAGRGLQLLFYSVGIGQISSEVPQNLSASRPQDRQFILSSKKLLLSDSGFYLCAWSPILGSGGDPEAFFGQGTRLTVV.

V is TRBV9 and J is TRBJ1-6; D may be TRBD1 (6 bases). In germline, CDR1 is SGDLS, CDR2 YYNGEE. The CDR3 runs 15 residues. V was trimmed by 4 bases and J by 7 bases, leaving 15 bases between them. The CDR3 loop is CASSPTGSGNSPLHF. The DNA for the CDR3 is TGTGCCAGCAGCCCTACAGGGTCGGGGAATTCACCCCTCCACTTT.

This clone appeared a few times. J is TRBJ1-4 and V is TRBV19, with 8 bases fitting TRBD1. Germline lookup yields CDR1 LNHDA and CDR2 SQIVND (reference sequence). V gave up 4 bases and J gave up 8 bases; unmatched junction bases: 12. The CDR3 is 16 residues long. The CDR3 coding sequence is TGTGCCAGTAGTACCCCCCAAGGACAGGGTTTCGAAAAACTGTTTTTT. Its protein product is CASSTPQGQGFEKLFF.

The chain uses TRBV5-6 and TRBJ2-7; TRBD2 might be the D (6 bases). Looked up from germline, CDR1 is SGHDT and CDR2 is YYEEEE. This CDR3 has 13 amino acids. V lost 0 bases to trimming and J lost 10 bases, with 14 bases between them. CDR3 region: CASSLVGLAHQYF. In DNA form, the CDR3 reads TGTGCCAGCAGCTTGGTGGGGCTAGCGCATCAGTACTTC.

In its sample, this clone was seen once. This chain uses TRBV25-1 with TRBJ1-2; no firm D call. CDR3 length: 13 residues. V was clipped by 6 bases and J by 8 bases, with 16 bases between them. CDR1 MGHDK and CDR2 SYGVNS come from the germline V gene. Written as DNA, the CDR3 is TGTGCCAGCAGCCGCGAACGATCAATGGGCTACACCTTC. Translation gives CASSRERSMGYTF.

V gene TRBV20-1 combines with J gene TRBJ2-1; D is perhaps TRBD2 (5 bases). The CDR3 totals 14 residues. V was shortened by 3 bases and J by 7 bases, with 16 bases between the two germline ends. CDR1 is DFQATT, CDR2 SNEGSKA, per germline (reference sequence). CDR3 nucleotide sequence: TGCAGTGCTAGTCATGGGGTAGCGAGGAATGAGCAGTTCTTC. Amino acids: CSASHGVARNEQFF.

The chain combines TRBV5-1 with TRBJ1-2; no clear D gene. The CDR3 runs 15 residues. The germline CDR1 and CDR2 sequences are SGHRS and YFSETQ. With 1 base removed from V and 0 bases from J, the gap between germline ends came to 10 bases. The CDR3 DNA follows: TGCGCCAGCAGCTTGTTTACCGCAGCTAACTATGGCTACACCTTC. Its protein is CASSLFTAANYGYTF.

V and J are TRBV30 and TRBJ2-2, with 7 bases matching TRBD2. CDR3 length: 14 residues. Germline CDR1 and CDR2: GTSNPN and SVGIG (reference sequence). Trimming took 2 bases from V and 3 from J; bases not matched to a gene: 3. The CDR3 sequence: CAWSRRGDTGELFF. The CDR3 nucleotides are TGTGCCTGGAGTCGACGGGGGGACACCGGGGAGCTGTTTTTT.

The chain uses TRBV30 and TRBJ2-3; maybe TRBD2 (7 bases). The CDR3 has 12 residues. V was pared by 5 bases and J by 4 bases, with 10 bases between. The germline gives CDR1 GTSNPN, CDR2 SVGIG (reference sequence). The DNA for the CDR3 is TGTGCCTGGGACGGGGGGCCAGATACGCAGTATTTT. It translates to CAWDGGPDTQYF.

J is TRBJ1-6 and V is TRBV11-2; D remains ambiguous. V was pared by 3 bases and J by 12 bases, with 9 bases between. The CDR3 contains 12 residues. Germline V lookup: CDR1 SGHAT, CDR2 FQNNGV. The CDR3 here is CASSFSNGPLHF. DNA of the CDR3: TGTGCCAGCAGCTTTTCAAACGGACCCCTCCACTTT. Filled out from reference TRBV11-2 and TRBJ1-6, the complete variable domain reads EAGVAQSPRYKIIEKRQSVAFWCNPISGHATLYWYQQILGQGPKLLIQFQNNGVVDDSQLPKDRFSAERLKGVDSTLKIQPAKLEDSAVYLCASSFSNGPLHFGNGTRLTVT.

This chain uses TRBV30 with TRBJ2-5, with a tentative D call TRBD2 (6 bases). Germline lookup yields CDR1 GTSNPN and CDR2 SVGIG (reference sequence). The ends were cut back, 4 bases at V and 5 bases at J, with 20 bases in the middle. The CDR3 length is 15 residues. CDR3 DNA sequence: TGTGCCTGGACCCTCATGGGACTCGCTGGGGAGACCCAGTACTTC. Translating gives CAWTLMGLAGETQYF.